This TCR beta chain was captured in a study of shared clonotypes between healthy human individuals. Study-level findings and limits: Among the subsets, naive ones generally showed larger estimated richness than memory ones. Sharing across four donors was highest in naive CD4 (roughly 5%) and lowest in memory CD8 (about 0.4%). Generation probabilities of non-shared clonotypes were lower (relative to those shared by all four donors).

Concerning this clone: Antigen unknown.

As defined, naive CD8 cells were CD45RO-negative and positively selected for CCR7, with terminally differentiated effector memory CD45RA+ cells excluded. All donors were Caucasian adults living in Nashville, Tennessee. Repertoires were generated with immunoSEQ multiplex PCR, while TCRdb's copy carries only in-frame clones and drops some. The sample carries approximately 1.9 million clones, about 93% recorded once. In germline, CDR1 is LNHDA, CDR2 SQIVND (reference sequence). Trimming took off 7 bases at V and 2 bases at J, with 8 bases between the two ends. CDR3 size: 12 residues. The TCR sequence derives from a man aged 18 to 35 in good health. Some clones in this sample may be carry-over from other donors' samples. Sequencing used naive CD8+ T cells from PBMCs. This chain joins TRBV19 and TRBJ2-5; D possibly corresponds to TRBD2 (5 bases). CDR3 coding DNA: TGTGCCAGTACGACTATTCAAGAGACCCAGTACTTC. The encoded protein is CASTTIQETQYF.